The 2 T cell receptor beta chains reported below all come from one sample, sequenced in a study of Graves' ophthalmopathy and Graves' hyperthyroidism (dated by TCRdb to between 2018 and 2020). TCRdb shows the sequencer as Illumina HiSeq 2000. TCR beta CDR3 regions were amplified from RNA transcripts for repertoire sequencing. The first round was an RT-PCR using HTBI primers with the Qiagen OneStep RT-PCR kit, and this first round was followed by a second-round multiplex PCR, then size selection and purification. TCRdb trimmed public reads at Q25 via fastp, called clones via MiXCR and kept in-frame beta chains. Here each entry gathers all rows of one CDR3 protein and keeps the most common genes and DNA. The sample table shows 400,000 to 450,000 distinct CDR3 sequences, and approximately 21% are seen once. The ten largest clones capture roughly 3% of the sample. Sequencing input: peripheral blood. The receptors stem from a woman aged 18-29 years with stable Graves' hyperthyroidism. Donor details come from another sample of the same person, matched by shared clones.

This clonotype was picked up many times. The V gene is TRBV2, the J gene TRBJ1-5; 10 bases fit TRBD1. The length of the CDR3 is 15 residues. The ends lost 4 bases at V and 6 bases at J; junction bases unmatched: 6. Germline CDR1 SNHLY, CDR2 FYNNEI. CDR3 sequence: CASSGDRGKGQPQHF. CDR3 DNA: TGTGCCAGCAGTGGGGACAGGGGAAAAGGTCAGCCCCAGCATTTT.

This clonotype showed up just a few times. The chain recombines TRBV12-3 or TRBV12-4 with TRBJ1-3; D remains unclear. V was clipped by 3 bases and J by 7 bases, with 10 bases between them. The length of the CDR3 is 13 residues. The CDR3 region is CASSFPDGNTIYF. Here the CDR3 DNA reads TGTGCCAGCAGTTTCCCCGACGGGAACACCATATATTTT.